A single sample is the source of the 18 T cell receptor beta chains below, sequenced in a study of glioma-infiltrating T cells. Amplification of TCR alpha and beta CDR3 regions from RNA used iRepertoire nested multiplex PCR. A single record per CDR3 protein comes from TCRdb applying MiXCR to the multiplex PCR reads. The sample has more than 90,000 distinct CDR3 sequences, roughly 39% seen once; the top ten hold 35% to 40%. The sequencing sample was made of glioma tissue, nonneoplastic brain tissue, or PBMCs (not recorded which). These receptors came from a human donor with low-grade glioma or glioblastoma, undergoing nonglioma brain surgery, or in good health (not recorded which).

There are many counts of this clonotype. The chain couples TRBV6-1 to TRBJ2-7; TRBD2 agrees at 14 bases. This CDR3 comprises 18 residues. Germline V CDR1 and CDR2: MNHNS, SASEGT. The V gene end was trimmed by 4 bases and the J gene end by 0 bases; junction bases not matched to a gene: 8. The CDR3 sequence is CASSAGGLAGGASYEQYF. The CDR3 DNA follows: TGTGCCAGCAGTGCCGGCGGACTAGCGGGGGGAGCCTCCTACGAGCAGTACTTC.

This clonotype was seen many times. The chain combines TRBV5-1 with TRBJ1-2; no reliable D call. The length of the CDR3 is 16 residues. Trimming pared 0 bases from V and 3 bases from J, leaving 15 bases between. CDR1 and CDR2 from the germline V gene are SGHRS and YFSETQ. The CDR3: CASSLAGTPPYYGYTF. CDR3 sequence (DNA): TGCGCCAGCAGCTTGGCTGGAACCCCGCCATACTATGGCTACACCTTC.

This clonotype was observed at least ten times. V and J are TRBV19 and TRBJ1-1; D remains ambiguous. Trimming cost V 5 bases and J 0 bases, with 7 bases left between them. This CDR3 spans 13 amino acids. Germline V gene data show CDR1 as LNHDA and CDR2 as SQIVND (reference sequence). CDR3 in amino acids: CASSPDLNTEAFF. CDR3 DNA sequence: TGTGCCAGTAGTCCAGACCTGAACACTGAAGCTTTCTTT.

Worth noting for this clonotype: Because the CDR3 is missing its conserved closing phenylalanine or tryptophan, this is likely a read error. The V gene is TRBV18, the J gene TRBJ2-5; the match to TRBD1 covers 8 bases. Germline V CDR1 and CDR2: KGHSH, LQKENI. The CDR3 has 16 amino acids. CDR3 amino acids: CASPPQRTGRDVTQYL. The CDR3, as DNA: TGTGCCAGCCCACCACAGCGGACAGGGCGAGATGTGACCCAGTACCTC.

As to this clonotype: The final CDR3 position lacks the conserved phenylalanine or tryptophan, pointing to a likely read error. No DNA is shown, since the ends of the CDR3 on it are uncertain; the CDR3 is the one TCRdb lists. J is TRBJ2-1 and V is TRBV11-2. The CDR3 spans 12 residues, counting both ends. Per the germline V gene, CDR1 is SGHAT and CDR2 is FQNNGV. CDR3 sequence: CASSQSWDEQLL.

This CDR3 is CSAQGQGTNEQYF. The CDR3 bases are TGCAGTGCCCAGGGACAGGGTACGAATGAACAGTACTTC. The chain is built from TRBV20-1 and TRBJ2-7, with 9 bases lining up with TRBD1. This CDR3 comprises 13 residues. Germline V gives CDR1 DFQATT, CDR2 SNEGSKA (reference sequence). The ends lost 6 bases at V and 10 bases at J; junction bases unmatched: 13.

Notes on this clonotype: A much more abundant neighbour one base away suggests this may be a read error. CDR3 in amino acids: CASSFPPGTGGEAFF. CDR3 DNA sequence: TGTGCCAGCAGCTTCCCACCAGGGACAGGAGGAGAAGCTTTCTTT. The chain carries TRBV4-2 and TRBJ1-1, with 8 bases that match TRBD1. This CDR3 region has 15 residues. The germline CDR1 and CDR2 sequences are LGHNA and YNFKEQ. The ends lost 5 bases at V and 8 bases at J; junction bases unmatched: 13.

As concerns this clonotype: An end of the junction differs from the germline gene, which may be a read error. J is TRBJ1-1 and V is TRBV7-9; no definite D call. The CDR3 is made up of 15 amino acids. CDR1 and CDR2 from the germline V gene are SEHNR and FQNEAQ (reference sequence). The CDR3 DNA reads TGTGCCAGCAGCTTAGCGTCCAGGAGGAACACTGGAGCTTTCTTT. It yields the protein CASSLASRRNTGAFF.

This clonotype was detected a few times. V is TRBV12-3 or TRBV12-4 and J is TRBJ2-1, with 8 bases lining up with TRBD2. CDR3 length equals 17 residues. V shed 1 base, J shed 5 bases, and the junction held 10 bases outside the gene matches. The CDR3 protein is CASSLDYRTSYDNEQFF. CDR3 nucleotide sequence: TGTGCCAGCAGTTTAGACTATCGGACTAGCTACGACAATGAGCAGTTCTTC.

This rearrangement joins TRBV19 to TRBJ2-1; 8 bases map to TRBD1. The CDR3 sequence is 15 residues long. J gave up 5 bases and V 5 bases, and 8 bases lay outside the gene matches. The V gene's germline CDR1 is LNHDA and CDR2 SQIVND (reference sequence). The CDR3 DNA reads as TGTGCCAGTAGTTCTCGGACAGGGTGGAACAATGAGCAGTTCTTC. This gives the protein CASSSRTGWNNEQFF.

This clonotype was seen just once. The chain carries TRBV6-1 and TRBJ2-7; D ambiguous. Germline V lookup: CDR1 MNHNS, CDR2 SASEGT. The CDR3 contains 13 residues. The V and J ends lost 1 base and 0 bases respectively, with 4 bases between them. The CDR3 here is CASSEGSSYEQYF. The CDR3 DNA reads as TGTGCCAGCAGTGAAGGGAGCTCCTACGAGCAGTACTTC.

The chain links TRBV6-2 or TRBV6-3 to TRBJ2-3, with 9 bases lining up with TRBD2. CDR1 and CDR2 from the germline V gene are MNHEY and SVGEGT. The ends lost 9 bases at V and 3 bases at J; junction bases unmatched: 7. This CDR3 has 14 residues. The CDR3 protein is CARGLAWGTDTQYF. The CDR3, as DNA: TGTGCCAGAGGACTAGCGTGGGGAACAGATACGCAGTATTTT.

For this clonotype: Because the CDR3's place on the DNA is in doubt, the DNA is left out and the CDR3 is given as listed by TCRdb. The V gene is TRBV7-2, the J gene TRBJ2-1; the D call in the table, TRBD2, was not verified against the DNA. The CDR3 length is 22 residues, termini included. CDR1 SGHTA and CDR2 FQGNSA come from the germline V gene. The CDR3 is CASSFYICSARDPSGRSNEQFF.

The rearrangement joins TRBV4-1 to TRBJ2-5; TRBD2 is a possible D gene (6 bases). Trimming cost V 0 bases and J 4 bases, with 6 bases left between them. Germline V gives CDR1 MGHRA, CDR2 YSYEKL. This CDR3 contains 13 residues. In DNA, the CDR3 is TGCGCCAGCAGCCAAGAGGGAGGAGAGACCCAGTACTTC. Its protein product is CASSQEGGETQYF.

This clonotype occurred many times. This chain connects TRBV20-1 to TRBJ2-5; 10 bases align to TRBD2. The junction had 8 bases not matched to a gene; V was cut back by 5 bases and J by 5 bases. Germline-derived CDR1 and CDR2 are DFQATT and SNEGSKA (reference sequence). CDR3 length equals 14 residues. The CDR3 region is CSASSGGAGETQYF. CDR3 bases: TGCAGTGCTTCAAGCGGGGGGGCCGGGGAGACCCAGTACTTC.

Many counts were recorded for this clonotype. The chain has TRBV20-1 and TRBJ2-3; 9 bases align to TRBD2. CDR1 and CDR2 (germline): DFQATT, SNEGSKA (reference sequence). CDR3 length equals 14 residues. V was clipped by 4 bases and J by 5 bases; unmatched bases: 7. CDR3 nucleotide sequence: TGCAGTGCTATCAAGGCGGGGGGGCTAGATACGCAGTATTTT. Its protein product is CSAIKAGGLDTQYF.

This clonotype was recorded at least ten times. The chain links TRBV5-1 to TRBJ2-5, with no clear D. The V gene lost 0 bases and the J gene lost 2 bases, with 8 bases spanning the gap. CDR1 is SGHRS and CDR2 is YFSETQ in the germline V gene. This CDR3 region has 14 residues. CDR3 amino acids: CASSLDSTQETQYF. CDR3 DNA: TGCGCCAGCAGCTTGGACTCGACTCAAGAGACCCAGTACTTC.

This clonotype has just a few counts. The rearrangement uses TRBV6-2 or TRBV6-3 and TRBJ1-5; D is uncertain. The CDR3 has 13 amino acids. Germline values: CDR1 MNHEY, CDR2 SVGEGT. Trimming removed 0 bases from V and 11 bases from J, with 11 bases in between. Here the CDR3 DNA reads TGTGCCAGCAGTTACTCGCGGGCAGAGACCCAGCATTTT. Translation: CASSYSRAETQHF.